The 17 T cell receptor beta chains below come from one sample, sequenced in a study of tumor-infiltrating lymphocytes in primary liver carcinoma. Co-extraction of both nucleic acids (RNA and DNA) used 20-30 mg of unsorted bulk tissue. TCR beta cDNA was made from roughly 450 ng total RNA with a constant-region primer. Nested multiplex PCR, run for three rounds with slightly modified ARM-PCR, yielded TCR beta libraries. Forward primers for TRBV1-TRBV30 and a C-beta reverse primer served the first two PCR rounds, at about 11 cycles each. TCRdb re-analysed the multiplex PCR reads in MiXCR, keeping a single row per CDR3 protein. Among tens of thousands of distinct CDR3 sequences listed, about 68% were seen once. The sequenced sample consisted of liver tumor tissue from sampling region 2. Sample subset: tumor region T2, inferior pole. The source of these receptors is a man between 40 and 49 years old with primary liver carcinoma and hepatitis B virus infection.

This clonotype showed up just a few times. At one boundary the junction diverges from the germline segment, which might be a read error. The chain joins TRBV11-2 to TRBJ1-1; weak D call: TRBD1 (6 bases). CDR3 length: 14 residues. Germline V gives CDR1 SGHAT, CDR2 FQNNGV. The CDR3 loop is CASSLAGAYADAFF. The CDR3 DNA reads TGTGCCAGCAGCTTAGCAGGGGCTTACGCTGATGCTTTCTTT.

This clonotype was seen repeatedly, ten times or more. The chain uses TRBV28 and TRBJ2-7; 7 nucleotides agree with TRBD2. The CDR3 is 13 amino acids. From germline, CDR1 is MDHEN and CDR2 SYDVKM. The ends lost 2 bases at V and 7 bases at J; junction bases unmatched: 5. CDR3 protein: CASSLVQGGEQYF. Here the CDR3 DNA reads TGTGCCAGCAGTTTAGTCCAGGGAGGGGAGCAGTACTTC.

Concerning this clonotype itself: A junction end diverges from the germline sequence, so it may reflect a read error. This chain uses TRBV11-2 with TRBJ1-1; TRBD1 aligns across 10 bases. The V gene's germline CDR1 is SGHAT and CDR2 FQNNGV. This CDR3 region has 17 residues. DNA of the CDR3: TGTGCCAACAGCCGAATGGGGGGACAGGGGTTCAGCACTGAAGCTTCCTTT. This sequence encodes CANSRMGGQGFSTEASF.

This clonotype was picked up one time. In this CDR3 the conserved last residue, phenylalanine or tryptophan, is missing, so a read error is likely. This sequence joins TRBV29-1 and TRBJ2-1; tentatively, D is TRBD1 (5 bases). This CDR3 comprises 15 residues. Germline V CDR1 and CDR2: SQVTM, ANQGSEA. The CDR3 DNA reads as TGCATCGTGGGGCCTCCTTCCAGCTCATACAATGAGCAGTTCTTA. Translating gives CIVGPPSSSYNEQFL.

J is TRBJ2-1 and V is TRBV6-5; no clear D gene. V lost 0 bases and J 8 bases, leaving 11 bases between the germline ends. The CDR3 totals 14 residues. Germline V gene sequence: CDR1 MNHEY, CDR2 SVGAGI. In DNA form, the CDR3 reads TGTGCCAGCAGTTACTCTAACGGCCTTGATGAGCAGTTCTTC. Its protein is CASSYSNGLDEQFF.

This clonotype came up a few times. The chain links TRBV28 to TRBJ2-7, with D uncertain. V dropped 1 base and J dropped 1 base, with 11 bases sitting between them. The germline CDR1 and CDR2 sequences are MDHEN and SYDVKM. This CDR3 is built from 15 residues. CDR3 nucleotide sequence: TGTGCCAGCAGTTTATTCATGGGCAGATCCTACGAGCAGTACTTC. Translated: CASSLFMGRSYEQYF.

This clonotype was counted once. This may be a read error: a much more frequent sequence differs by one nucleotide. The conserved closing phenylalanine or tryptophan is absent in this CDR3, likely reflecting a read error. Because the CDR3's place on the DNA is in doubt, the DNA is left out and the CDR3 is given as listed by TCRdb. The CDR3 sequence: CAISESTSGGSYNEQLL. The chain joins TRBV10-3 to TRBJ2-1; TRBD2, the table's D call, was not compared with the DNA. Germline CDR1 and CDR2: ENHRY and SYGVKD. 17 amino acids form the CDR3, both terminal residues included.

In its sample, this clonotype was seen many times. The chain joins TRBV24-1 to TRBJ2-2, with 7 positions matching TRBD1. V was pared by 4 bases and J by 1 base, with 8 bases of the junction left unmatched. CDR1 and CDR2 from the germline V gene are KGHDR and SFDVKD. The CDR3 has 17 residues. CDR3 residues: CATSDQEGGLNTGELFF. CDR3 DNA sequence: TGTGCCACCAGTGACCAAGAAGGGGGCTTGAACACCGGGGAGCTGTTTTTT.

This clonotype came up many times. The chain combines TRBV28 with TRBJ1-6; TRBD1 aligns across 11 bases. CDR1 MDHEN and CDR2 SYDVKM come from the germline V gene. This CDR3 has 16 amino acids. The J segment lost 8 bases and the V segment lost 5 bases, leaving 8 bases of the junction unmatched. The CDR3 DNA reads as TGTGCCAGCAGTCTCCGGACAGGGGGCATAGATTCACCCCTCCACTTT. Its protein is CASSLRTGGIDSPLHF.

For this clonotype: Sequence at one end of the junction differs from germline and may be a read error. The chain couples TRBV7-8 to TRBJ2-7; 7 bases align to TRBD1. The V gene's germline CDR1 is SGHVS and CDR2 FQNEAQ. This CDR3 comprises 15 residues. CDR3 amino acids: CASCLEGQLSYEQYF. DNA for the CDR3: TGTGCCAGCTGCTTAGAGGGACAGCTATCCTACGAACAGTACTTC.

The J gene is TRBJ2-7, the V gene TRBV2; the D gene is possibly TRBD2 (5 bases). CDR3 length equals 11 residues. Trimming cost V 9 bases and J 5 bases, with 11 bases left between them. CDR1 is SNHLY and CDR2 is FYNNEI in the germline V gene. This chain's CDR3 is CASEEADEQYF. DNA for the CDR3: TGTGCCAGTGAGGAGGCTGACGAGCAGTACTTC. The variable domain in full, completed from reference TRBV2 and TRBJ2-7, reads EPEVTQTPSHQVTQMGQEVILRCVPISNHLYFYWYRQILGQKVEFLVSFYNNEISEKSEIFDDQFSVERPDGSNFTLKIRSTKLEDSAMYFCASEEADEQYFGPGTRLTVT.

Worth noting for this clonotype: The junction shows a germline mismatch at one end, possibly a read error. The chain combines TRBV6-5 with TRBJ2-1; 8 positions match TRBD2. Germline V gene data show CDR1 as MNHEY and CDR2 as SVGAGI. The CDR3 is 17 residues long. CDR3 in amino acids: CASSYLAGHRLYDEQFF. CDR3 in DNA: TGTGCCAGCAGTTACCTAGCGGGCCACCGATTATACGATGAGCAGTTTTTC.

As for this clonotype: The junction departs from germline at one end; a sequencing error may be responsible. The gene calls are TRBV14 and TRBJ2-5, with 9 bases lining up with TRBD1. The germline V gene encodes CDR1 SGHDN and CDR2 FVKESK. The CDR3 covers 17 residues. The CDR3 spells CAGSIADRGIFEETQYF. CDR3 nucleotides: TGTGCCGGCAGCATCGCCGACAGGGGGATATTCGAAGAGACCCAGTACTTC.

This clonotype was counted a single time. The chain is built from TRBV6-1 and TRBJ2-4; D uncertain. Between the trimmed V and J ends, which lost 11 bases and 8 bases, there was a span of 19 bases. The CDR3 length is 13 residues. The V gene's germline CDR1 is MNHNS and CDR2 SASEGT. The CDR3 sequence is CAGLGPPEDIQYF. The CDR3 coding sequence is TGTGCCGGCCTCGGCCCCCCGGAAGACATTCAGTACTTC.

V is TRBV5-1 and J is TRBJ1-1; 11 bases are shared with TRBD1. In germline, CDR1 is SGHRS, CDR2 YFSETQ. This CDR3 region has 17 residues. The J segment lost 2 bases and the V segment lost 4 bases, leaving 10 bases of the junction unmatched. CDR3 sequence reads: CASSQRTGGEGNTEAFF. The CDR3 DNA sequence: TGCGCCAGCAGCCAGAGGACAGGGGGCGAAGGTAACACTGAAGCTTTCTTT.

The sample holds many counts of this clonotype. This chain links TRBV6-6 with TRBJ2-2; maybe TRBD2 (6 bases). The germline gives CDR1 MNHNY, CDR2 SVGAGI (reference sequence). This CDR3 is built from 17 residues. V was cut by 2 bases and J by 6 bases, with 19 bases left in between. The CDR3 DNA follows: TGTGCCAGCAGTTACCCCGGCGGTGGGGGGACGGCCGGGGAGCTGTTTTTT. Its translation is CASSYPGGGGTAGELFF.

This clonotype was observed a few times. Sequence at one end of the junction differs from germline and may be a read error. The CDR3 region is CASSQLVGLTTDTQYF. CDR3 DNA sequence: TGTGCCAGCAGTCAATTAGTTGGTTTAACCACAGATACGCAGTACTTT. J is TRBJ2-3 and V is TRBV6-1, with no clear D. The CDR3 has 16 residues. CDR1 and CDR2 from the germline V gene are MNHNS and SASEGT.